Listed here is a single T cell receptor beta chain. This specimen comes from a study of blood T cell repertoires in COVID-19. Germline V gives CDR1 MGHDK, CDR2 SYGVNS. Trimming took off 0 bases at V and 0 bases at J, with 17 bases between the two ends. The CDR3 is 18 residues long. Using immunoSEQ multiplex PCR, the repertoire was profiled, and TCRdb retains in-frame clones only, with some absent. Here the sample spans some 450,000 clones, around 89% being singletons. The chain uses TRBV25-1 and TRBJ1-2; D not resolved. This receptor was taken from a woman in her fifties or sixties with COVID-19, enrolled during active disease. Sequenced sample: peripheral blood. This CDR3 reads CASSEYKRKGPANYGYTF. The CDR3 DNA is TGTGCCAGCAGTGAATATAAGCGGAAGGGCCCGGCTAACTATGGCTACACCTTC.